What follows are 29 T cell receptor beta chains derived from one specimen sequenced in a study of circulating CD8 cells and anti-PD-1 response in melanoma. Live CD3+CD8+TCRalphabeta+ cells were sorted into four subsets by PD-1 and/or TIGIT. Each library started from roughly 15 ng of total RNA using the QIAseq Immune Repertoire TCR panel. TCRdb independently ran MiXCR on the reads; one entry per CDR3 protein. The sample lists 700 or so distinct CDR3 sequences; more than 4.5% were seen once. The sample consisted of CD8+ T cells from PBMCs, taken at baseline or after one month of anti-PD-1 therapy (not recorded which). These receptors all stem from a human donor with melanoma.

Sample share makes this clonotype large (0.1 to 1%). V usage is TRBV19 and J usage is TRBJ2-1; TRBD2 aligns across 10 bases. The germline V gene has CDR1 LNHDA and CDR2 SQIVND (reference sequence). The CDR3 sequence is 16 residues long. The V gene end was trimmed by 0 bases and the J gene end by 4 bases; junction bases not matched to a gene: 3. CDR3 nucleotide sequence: TGTGCCAGTAGTATAGATAGCGGGGGGCCATACAATGAGCAGTTCTTC. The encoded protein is CASSIDSGGPYNEQFF.

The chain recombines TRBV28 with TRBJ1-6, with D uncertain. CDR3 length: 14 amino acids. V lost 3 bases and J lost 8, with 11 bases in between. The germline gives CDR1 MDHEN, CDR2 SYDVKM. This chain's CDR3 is CASSFRREDSPLHF. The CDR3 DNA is TGTGCCAGCAGTTTCAGGCGGGAGGATTCACCCCTCCACTTT.

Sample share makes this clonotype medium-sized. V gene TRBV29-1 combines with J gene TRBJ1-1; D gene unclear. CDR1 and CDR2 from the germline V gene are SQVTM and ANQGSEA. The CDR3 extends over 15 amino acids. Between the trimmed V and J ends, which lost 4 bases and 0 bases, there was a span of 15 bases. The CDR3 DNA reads TGCAGCGTTGGTCAAATCCTGGGGATGAACACTGAAGCTTTCTTT. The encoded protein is CSVGQILGMNTEAFF.

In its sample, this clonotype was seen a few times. The DNA of the CDR3 is TGTGCCAGTAGTATAAGATCGGGGCGTGAGCAGTTCTTC. As protein: CASSIRSGREQFF. This sequence joins TRBV19 and TRBJ2-1; D possibly uses TRBD1 or TRBD2 (5 bases each). The germline V gene encodes CDR1 LNHDA and CDR2 SQIVND (reference sequence). This CDR3 is built from 13 residues. Deletions cut 2 bases from V and 9 bases from J, with 11 bases between.

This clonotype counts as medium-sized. The CDR3 DNA reads TGTGCCAGAGGGCCTCAAGGCACCGGGGAGCTGTTTTTT. Encoded protein: CARGPQGTGELFF. J is TRBJ2-2 and V is TRBV2; D uncertain. Trimming took off 9 bases at V and 4 bases at J, with 12 bases between the two ends. The germline V gene encodes CDR1 SNHLY and CDR2 FYNNEI. The CDR3 runs 13 residues.

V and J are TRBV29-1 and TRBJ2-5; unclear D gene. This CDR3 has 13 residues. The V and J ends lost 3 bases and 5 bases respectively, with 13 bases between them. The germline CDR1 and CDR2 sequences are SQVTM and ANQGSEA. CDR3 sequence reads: CSVELAAGETQYF. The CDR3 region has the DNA TGCAGCGTTGAGTTGGCGGCCGGGGAGACCCAGTACTTC.

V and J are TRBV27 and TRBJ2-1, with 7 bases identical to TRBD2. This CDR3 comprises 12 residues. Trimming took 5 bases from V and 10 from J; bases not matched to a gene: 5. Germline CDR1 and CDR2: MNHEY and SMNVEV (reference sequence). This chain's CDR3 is CASSLLGGEQFF. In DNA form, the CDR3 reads TGTGCCAGCAGTCTACTGGGAGGGGAGCAGTTCTTC.

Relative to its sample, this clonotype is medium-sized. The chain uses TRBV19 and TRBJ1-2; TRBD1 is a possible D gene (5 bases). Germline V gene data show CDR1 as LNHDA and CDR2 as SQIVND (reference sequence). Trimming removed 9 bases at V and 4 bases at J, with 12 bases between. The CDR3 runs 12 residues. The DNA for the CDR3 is TGTGCCAGCCGACAGTCTTCCTATGGCTACACCTTC. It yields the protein CASRQSSYGYTF.

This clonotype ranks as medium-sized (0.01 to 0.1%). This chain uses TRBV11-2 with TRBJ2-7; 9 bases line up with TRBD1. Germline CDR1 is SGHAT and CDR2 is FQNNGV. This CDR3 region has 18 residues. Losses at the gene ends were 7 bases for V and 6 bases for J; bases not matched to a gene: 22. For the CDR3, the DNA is TGTGCCAGCACCACTGGCGGGACAGGGAAAGCCGTTTCGGGCGAGCAGTACTTC. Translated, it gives CASTTGGTGKAVSGEQYF.

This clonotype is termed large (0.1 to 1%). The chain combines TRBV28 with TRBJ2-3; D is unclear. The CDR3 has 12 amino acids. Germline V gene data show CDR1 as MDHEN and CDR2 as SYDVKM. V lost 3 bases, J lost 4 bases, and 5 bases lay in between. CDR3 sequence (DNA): TGTGCCAGCAGTTTGGAACCAGATACGCAGTATTTT. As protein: CASSLEPDTQYF.

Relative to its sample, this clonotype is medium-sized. The CDR3 nucleotides read TGTGCCAGTAGTATGGGAACGACCGAGCAGTACTTC. Its translation: CASSMGTTEQYF. The J gene is TRBJ2-7, the V gene TRBV19; D gene uncertain. Trimming pared 3 bases from V and 6 bases from J, leaving 9 bases between. This CDR3 is 12 amino acids long. Germline V CDR1 and CDR2: LNHDA, SQIVND (reference sequence).

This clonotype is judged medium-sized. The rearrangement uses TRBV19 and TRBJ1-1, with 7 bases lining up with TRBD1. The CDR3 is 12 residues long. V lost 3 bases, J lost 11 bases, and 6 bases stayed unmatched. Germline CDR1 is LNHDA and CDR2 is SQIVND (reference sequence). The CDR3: CASSIGGGAAFF. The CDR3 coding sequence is TGTGCCAGTAGTATTGGAGGGGGCGCCGCTTTCTTT.

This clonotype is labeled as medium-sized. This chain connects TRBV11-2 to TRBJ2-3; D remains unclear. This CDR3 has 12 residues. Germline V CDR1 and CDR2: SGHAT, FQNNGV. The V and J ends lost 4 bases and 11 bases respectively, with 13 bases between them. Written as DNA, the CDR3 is TGTGCCAGCAGCTCATCCGGAGAAAGGCAGTATTTT. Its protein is CASSSSGERQYF. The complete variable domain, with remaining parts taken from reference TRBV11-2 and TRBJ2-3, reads EAGVAQSPRYKIIEKRQSVAFWCNPISGHATLYWYQQILGQGPKLLIQFQNNGVVDDSQLPKDRFSAERLKGVDSTLKIQPAKLEDSAVYLCASSSSGERQYFGPGTRLTVL.

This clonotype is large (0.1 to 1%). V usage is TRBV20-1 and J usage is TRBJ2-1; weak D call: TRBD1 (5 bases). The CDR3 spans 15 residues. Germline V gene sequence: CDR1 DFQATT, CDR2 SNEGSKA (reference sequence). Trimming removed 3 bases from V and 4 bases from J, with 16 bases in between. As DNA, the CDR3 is TGCAGTGCTAGCCCCACCAGGGCAGCATACAATGAGCAGTTCTTC. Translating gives CSASPTRAAYNEQFF.

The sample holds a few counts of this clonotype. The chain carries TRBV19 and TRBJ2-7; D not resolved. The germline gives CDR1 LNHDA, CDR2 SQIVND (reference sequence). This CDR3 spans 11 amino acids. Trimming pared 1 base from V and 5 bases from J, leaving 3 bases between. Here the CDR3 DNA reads TGTGCCAGTAGTATAGCCCACGAGCAGTACTTC. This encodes CASSIAHEQYF. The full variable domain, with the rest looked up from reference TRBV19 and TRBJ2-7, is DGGITQSPKYLFRKEGQNVTLSCEQNLNHDAMYWYRQDPGQGLRLIYYSQIVNDFQKGDIAEGYSVSREKKESFPLTVTSAQKNPTAFYLCASSIAHEQYFGPGTRLTVT.

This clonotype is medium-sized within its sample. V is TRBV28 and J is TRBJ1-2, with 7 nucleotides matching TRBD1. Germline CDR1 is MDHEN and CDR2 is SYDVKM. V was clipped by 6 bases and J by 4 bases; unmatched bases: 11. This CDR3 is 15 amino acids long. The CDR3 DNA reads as TGTGCCAGCAGCCCCTACAGGGGCGAAGGCTATGGCTACACCTTC. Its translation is CASSPYRGEGYGYTF.

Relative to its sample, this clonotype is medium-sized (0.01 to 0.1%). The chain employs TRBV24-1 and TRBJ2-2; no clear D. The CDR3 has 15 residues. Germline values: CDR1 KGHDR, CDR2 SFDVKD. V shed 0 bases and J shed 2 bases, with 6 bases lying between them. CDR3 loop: CATSDLGGNTGELFF. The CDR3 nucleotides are TGTGCCACCAGTGATTTGGGCGGAAACACCGGGGAGCTGTTTTTT.

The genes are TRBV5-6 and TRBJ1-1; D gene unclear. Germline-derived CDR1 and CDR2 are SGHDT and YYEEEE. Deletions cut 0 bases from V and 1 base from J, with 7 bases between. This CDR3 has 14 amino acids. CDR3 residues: CASSLAGENTEAFF. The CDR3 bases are TGTGCCAGCAGCTTGGCTGGAGAGAACACTGAAGCTTTCTTT. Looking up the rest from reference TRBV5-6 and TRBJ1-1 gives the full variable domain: DAGVTQSPTHLIKTRGQQVTLRCSPKSGHDTVSWYQQALGQGPQFIFQYYEEEERQRGNFPDRFSGHQFPNYSSELNVNALLLGDSALYLCASSLAGENTEAFFGQGTRLTVV.

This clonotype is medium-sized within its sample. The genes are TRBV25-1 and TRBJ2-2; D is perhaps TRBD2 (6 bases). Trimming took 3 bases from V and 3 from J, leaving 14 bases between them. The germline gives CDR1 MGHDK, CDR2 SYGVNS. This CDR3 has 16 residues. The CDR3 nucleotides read TGTGCCAGCAGTGATCGAGTGGGACTTTACACCGGGGAGCTGTTTTTT. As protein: CASSDRVGLYTGELFF.

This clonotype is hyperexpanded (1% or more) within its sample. The CDR3 DNA follows: TGTGCCAGCACCGGGGACACTTCAACTAATGAAAAACTGTTTTTT. It yields the protein CASTGDTSTNEKLFF. J is TRBJ1-4 and V is TRBV2; D may be TRBD1 (6 bases). Germline-derived CDR1 and CDR2 are SNHLY and FYNNEI. The germline V and J ends were trimmed by 7 bases and 0 bases, with 12 bases remaining between them. This CDR3 contains 15 residues.

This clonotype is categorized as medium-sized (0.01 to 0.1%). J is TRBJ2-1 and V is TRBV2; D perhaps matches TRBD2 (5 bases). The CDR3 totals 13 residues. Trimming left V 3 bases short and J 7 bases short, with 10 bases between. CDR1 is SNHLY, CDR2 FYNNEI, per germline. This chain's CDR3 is CASSDVGANEQFF. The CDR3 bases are TGTGCCAGCAGTGACGTGGGAGCGAATGAGCAGTTCTTC.

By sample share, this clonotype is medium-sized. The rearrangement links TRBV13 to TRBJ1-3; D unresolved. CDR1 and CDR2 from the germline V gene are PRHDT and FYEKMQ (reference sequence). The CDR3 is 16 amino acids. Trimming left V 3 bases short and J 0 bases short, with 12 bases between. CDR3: CASSFLAGSSGNTIYF. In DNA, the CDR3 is TGTGCCAGCAGCTTCCTCGCGGGTAGCTCTGGAAACACCATATATTTT.

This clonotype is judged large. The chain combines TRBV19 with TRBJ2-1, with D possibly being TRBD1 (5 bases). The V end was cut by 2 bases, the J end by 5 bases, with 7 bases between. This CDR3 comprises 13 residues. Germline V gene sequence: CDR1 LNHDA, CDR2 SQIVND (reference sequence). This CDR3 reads CASSISGHNEQFF. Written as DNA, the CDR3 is TGTGCCAGTAGTATATCAGGGCACAATGAGCAGTTCTTC.

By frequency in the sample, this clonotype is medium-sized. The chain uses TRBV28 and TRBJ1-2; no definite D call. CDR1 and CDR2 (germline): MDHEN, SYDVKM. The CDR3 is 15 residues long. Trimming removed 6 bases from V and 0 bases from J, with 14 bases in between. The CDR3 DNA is TGTGCCAGCAGATACTTCGGGAGTTCTAACTATGGCTACACCTTC. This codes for CASRYFGSSNYGYTF.

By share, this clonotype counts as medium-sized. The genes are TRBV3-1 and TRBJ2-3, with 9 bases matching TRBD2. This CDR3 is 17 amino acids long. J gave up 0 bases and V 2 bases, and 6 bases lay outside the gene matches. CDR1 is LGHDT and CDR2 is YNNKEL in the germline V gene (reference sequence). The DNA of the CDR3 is TGTGCCAGCAGCCAACAGCGCGGGGGGGCTAGCACAGATACGCAGTATTTT. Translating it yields CASSQQRGGASTDTQYF.

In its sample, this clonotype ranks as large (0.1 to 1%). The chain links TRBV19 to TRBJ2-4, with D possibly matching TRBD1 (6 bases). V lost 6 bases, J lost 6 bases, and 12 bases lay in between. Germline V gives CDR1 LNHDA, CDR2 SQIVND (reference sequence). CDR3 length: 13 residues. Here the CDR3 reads CASRDSLGNIQYF. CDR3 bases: TGTGCCAGTAGGGACAGCCTGGGAAACATTCAGTACTTC.

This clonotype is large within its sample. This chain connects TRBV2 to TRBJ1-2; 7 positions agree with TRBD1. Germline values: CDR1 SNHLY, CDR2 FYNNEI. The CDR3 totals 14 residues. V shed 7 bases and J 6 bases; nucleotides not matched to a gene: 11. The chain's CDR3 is CASTPSDRVNGYTF. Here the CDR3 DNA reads TGTGCCAGCACCCCATCTGACAGGGTTAATGGCTACACCTTC.

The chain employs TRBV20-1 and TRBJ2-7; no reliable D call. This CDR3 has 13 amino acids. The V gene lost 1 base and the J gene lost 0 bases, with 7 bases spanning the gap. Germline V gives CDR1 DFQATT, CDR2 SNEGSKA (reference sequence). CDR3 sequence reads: CSARGTSSYEQYF. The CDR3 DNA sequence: TGCAGTGCTAGAGGTACCAGCTCCTACGAGCAGTACTTC.

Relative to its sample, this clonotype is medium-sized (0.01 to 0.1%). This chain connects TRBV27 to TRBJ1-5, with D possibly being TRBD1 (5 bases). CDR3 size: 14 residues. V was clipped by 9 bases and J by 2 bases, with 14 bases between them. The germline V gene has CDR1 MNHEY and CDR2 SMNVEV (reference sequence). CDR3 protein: CASMGLRGNQPQHF. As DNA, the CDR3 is TGTGCCAGTATGGGGCTCCGAGGCAATCAGCCCCAGCATTTT.